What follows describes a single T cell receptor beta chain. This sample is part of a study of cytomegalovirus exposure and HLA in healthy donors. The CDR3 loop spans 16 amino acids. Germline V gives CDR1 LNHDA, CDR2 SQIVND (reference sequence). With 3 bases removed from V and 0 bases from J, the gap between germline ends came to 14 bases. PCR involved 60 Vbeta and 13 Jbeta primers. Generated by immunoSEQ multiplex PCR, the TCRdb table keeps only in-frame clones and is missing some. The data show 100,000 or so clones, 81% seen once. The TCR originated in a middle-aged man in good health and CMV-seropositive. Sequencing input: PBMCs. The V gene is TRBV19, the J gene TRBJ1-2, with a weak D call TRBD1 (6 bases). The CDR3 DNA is TGTGCCAGTAGTATCAATTTAGGGGGTACTAACTATGGCTACACCTTC. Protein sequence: CASSINLGGTNYGYTF.